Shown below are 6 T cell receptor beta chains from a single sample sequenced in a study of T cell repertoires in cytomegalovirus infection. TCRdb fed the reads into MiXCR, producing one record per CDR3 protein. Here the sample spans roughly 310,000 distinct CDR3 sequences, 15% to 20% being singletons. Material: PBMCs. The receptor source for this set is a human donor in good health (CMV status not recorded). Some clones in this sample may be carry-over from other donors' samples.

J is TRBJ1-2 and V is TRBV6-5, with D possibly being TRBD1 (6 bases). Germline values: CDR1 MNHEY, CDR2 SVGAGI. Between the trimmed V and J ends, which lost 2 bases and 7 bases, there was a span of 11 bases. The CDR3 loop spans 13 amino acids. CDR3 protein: CASSYGEGGGYTF. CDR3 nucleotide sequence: TGTGCCAGCAGTTACGGGGAGGGGGGTGGCTACACCTTC.

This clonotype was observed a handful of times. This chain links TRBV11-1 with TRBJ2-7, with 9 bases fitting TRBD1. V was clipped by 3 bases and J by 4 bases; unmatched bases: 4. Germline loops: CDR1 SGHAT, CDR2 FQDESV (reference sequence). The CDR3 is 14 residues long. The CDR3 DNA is TGTGCCAGCAGCTTGGGACAGGGACGTTACGAGCAGTACTTC. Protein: CASSLGQGRYEQYF.

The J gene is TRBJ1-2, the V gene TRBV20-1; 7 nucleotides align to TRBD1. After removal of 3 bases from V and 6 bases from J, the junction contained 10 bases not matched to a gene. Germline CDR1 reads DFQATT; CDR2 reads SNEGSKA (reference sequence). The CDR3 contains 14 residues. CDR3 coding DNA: TGCAGTGCTAGCCGTGGGCAGGGGGAGCATGGCTACACCTTC. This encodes CSASRGQGEHGYTF.

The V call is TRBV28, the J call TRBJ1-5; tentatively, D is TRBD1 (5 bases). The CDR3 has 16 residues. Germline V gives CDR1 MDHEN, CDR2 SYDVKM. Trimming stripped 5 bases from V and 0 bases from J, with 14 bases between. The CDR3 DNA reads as TGTGCCAGCAGTCTGGGGGACGGATATAGCAATCAGCCCCAGCATTTT. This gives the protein CASSLGDGYSNQPQHF.

The CDR3 here is CSAREPTGGDTEAFF. The CDR3, as DNA: TGCAGTGCTAGAGAACCGACAGGGGGGGACACTGAAGCTTTCTTT. The gene calls are TRBV20-1 and TRBJ1-1, with 9 nucleotides matching TRBD1. This CDR3 has 15 amino acids. Germline trimming cut 0 bases from V and 3 bases from J; bases unmatched to any gene: 5. The germline V gene encodes CDR1 DFQATT and CDR2 SNEGSKA (reference sequence).

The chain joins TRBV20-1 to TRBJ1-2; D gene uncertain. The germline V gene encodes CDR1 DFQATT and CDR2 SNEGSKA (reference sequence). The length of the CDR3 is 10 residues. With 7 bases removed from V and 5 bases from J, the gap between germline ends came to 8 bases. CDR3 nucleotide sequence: TGCAGTGGCACCGATTATGGCTACACCTTC. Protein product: CSGTDYGYTF.